The T cell receptor beta chain described here comes from a study of blood T cell repertoires in COVID-19. Study-wide context: Sample material is recorded as cDNA or gDNA derived from T cells, B-cell-depleted T cells, or PBMCs.

The CDR3 is made up of 12 amino acids. V was cut by 4 bases and J by 5 bases, with 5 bases left in between. Looked up from germline, CDR1 is MNHEY and CDR2 is SVGEGT. Measured with immunoSEQ multiplex PCR; TCRdb has only the in-frame clones, and not every one. Counted here are about 98,000 clones, approximately 82% occurring once; the ten biggest clones make up approximately 11%. Sequencing used peripheral blood. This chain joins TRBV6-2 or TRBV6-3 and TRBJ1-4; D uncertain. The sequence came from a man aged 65-85 years with active or convalescent COVID-19. The CDR3 DNA reads TGTGCCAGCAGTTCCCGGAATGAAAAACTGTTTTTT. Amino acids: CASSSRNEKLFF.